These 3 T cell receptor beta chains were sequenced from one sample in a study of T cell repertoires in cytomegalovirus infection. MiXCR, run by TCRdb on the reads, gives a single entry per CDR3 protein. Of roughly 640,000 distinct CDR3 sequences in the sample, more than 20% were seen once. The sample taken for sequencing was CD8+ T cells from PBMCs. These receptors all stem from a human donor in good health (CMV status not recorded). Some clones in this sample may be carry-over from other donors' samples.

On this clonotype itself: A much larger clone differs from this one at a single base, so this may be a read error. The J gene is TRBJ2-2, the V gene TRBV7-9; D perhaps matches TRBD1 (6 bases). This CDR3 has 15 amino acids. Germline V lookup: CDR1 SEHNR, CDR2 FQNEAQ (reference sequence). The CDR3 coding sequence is TGTGTCAGCAGCTTAGAGTACAGGGCCACCGGGGAGCTGTTTTTT. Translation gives CVSSLEYRATGELFF.

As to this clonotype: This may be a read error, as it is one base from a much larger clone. CDR3 residues: CASSSTAYGYTF. In nucleotides, the CDR3 is TGTGCCAGCAGTTCGACAGCCTATGGCTACACCTTC. This chain connects TRBV2 to TRBJ1-2; TRBD1 might be the D (5 bases). V was pared by 5 bases and J by 4 bases, with 8 bases between. Germline V gene lookup returns CDR1 SNHLY and CDR2 FYNNEI. The CDR3 is 12 residues long.

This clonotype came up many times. CDR3 residues: CASSENGAGFEAFF. CDR3 DNA: TGTGCCAGCAGTGAAAATGGCGCAGGATTTGAAGCTTTCTTT. The gene calls are TRBV6-4 and TRBJ1-1; D is undetermined. CDR1 and CDR2 (germline): MRHNA, SNTAGT. The CDR3 is 14 residues long. V was cut by 3 bases and J by 7 bases, with 15 bases left in between.